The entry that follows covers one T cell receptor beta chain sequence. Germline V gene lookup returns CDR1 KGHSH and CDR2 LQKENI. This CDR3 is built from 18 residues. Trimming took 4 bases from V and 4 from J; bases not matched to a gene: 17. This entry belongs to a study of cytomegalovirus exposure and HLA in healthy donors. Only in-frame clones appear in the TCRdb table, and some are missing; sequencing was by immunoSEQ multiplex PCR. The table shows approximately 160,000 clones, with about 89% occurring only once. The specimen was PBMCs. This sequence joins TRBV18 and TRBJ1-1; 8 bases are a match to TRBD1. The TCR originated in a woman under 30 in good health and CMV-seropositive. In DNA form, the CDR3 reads TGTGCCAGCTCACGGACCGGGACAGGCCCGGGAGGTGGCACTGAAGCTTTCTTT. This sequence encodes CASSRTGTGPGGGTEAFF.